The present entry profiles one T cell receptor (beta chain) with its context. Antigen unknown. With 60 Vbeta and 13 Jbeta primers, the PCR was carried out. The table came from immunoSEQ multiplex PCR; TCRdb's copy has only in-frame clones and leaves some out. The sample holds 150,000 to 200,000 clones; roughly 82% are singletons and the top ten take about 1.5%. The CDR3 is 13 residues long. The junction had 4 bases not matched to a gene; V was cut back by 6 bases and J by 6 bases. Per the germline V gene, CDR1 is MDHEN and CDR2 is SYDVKM. These data are taken from a study of cytomegalovirus exposure and HLA in healthy donors. Nominal health characterized the donors when sampled, though unrecorded immune exposures were likely. Overall study results and limits: CMV antigen specificity of three CMV-associated chains was confirmed in vitro. Clonal expansion was found to be greater in HLA-associated TCR beta chains than in equally common others in a later analysis. Across all donors, roughly uniform sequencing depth was an assumption of the presence/absence analyses.

The chain links TRBV28 to TRBJ1-1; the match to TRBD1 covers 10 bases. The sample consisted of PBMCs. The source of this sequence is a man in his forties or fifties in good health and CMV-seronegative. For the CDR3, the DNA is TGTGCCAGCAGGACAGGGGGCGCACCTGAAGCTTTCTTT. Its protein product is CASRTGGAPEAFF. Supplemented by reference TRBV28 and TRBJ1-1, the full variable domain reads DVKVTQSSRYLVKRTGEKVFLECVQDMDHENMFWYRQDPGLGLRLIYFSYDVKMKEKGDIPEGYSVSREKKERFSLILESASTNQTSMYLCASRTGGAPEAFFGQGTRLTVV.